This T cell receptor beta chain was sequenced for a study of early T cells in non-severe SARS-CoV-2 infection. Study as a whole: Sequencing input comprised bulk RNA from unsorted whole blood; chain pairing was not available. Study conclusions and caveats: Reliance on VDJdb matching favored anti-spike CD8 responses; private and CD4 specificities were missed.

This clonotype has ten or more counts. Its specificity is unknown. Attached unique molecular identifiers marked individual cDNA molecules. TCRdb analysed the 5' RACE reads with MiXCR anew, one entry per CDR3 protein. In the table there are roughly 27,000 distinct CDR3 sequences, approximately 3.9% of which are singletons. The sequence came from an adult who was a healthcare worker with PCR-confirmed SARS-CoV-2 infection or an uninfected control (not recorded which). The specimen sequenced was whole blood.

The CDR3 DNA reads as TGCAGTGCTACTCACGGGACTAGCGACACCGGGGAGCTGTTTTTT. Protein product: CSATHGTSDTGELFF. The gene calls are TRBV20-1 and TRBJ2-2; 10 bases are a match to TRBD2. CDR3 length: 15 amino acids. Germline CDR1 reads DFQATT; CDR2 reads SNEGSKA (reference sequence). The V segment lost 4 bases and the J segment 3 bases; nucleotides outside the gene matches: 5.